The present entry profiles one T cell receptor (beta chain) with its context. In its sample, this clone was seen once. This receptor's antigen is unknown. It has no much larger one-base neighbor in the sample; base qualities were not kept. V is cut by 1 base and J by 3 bases, and the space between the germline ends is 9 bases. The CDR3 spans 14 residues, from the cysteine through the phenylalanine. Here the CDR3 DNA is all that survives: 42 bases in frame from base 1. Per the germline V gene (reference sequence), LGHDT is the CDR1 and YNNKEL is the CDR2. The immunoSEQ hsTCRB assay version 4 in survey mode was used to sequence TCRbeta repertoires from genomic DNA. For TCRbeta sequencing, genomic DNA was diluted to around 10 ng/uL, with up to about 1 ug used per sample. In the authors' own workflow: Analysis of the TCRbeta data was done in ImmunoSeq Analyzer 3.0, and diversity was computed on productive nucleotide rearrangements. Using the Immunarch R package, the improved Chao index served to estimate lower-bound TCR diversity and the Gini coefficient served to estimate clonality. Different nucleotide rearrangements encoding the same CDR3beta amino acid sequence were treated as distinct clonotypes. Differential abundance analysis found TCRbeta sequences that were significantly enriched in antigen-responding cells compared with anti-CD3/anti-CD28-activated cells. GLIPH2 clustered TCRs by predicted peptide-MHC specificity, both within individual participants and across merged participant data sets. Imported from immuneACCESS, the table was reduced by TCRdb to in-frame sequences with V and J called. These copies leave out some clones; in studies compared against another copy, an unresolved V gene accounts for under half, and the cause of the remainder is not known. The DNA gave D and trimming, while V, J and clone size come from that table. Counted in this sample were 30,000 to 45,000 clones; 80% to 90% of them appeared once. The ten largest clones capture roughly 1.3% of the sample.

This sample stems from a study of persistence of HIV-infected CD4 T cells (TCRdb year 2020). Study-wide context: The median time the participants had spent on suppressive ART was over 7 years. Apart from a couple of participants who underwent leukapheresis at a single time point, peripheral blood samples of up to roughly 180 mL were collected from participants at multiple time points. Anti-CD3/anti-CD28 stimulation activated a higher proportion of cells, with a lower memory fraction, than antigen stimulation. The study isolated CMV- and HIV-1 Gag-responding CD4+ T cells from ART-treated individuals to examine antigen-driven clonal expansion of HIV-1-infected cells. The clonality of all cells in each sorted population was assessed by TCRbeta sequencing, whereas the clonality of infected cells was assessed by proviral sequencing. For the TCR cluster analysis across participants, fewer than ten participants were included for CMV and about seven participants for Gag. Overall results and qualifications from the work: Restriction of bulk TCR analyses to the rare CMV-responding cells that actually carried HIV-1 proviruses was not possible. Only a small number of individuals took part in the study, and the range of antigens tested was limited. Degenerate expanded CDR3beta sequences were enriched in antigen-responding cells, suggesting convergent selection of CD4+ responses to CMV and Gag. A correlation was observed between TCR oligoclonality and proviral oligoclonality within the same sorted populations. TCRbeta richness in CMV- and Gag-responding cells was significantly lower than in anti-CD3/anti-CD28-responding cells; CMV-responding cells had higher oligoclonality than CD3/CD28-stimulated and Gag-responding cells.

Sample treatment or condition, as interpreted from the label and publication: suppressive antiretroviral therapy. As a nonspecific positive control representing the CD4+ T cell repertoire, the cells were stimulated with anti-CD3/anti-CD28 magnetic beads. Responding CD4+ T cells were sorted on the basis of upregulation of both CD40 ligand and CD69. HIV-1-infected adults in whom suppressive ART had been started during chronic infection were enrolled as participants. Participants had undetectable plasma HIV-1 RNA below 50 copies/mL for at least 4 years. To be included, a participant needed positive CMV serology and a CD4+ T cell count above 400 cells/uL. Before stimulation, PBMCs were isolated using density centrifugation and depleted of CD8+ T cells. CD8-depleted PBMCs were stimulated for over 15 hours with anti-CD28/CD49d costimulation, CD40-blocking antibody and enfuvirtide to prevent new infections. Cells were sorted on a Beckman Coulter MoFlo Legacy or XDP sorter, with propidium iodide excluding dead cells. Genomic DNA was extracted with the QIAamp DNA Mini Kit for samples above one million cells, otherwise with the Quick-DNA Microprep Kit.

The sequence was obtained from an adult man with HIV who was CMV-seropositive. Here the sequenced sample was CD4+ T cells sorted from PBMCs after roughly 18-hour stimulation, taken from a patient who received antiretroviral therapy. Explained via the paper, the cell subset or site label denotes: CD40L+CD69+ CD4 T cells responding to anti-CD3/anti-CD28 beads, representing the overall repertoire. The rearrangement combines TRBV3-1 (or the pseudogene TRBV3-2) with TRBJ1-1; the D gene is not confidently resolved. CDR3 reads: CASSQGWGDTEAFF. The nucleotide sequence is given as TGTGCCAGCAGCCAAGGTTGGGGAGACACTGAAGCTTTCTTT.